This record covers a single T cell receptor (beta chain). The antigen is unknown. The data were produced by immunoSEQ multiplex PCR, yet TCRdb's version contains in-frame clones alone and is incomplete. The table shows around 99,000 clones, with 80% to 95% occurring only once. Recipients boosted at about 4 weeks or about 12 weeks are pooled. The source of the sample is a study of T cell responses to AZD1222 COVID-19 vaccine. Findings and caveats of the study: Clonal diversity may have been underestimated, and the donors were mostly white British, with more females than males.

The CDR3 spans 15 residues. Germline trimming cut 6 bases from V and 3 bases from J; bases unmatched to any gene: 8. CDR1 is LNHDA, CDR2 SQIVND, per germline (reference sequence). The clonotype comes from an adult who received the AZD1222 COVID-19 vaccine. The sequencing here drew on peripheral blood, taken 28 days after the second AZD1222 dose. The V gene is TRBV19, the J gene TRBJ1-2; 9 positions agree with TRBD1. CDR3 nucleotide sequence: TGTGCCAGTAGCAGAGCGACAGGGGGTGACTATGGCTACACCTTC. Amino acids: CASSRATGGDYGYTF.